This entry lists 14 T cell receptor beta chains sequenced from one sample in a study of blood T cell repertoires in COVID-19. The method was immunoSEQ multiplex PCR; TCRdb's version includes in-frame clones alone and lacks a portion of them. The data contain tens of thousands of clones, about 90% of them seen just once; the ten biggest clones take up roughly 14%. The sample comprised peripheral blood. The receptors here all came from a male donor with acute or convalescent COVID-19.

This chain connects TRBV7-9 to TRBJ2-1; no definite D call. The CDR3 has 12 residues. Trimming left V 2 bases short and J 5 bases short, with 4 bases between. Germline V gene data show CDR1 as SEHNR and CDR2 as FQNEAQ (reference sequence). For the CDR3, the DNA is TGTGCCAGCAGCTTAATAGACAATGAGCAGTTCTTC. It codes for CASSLIDNEQFF.

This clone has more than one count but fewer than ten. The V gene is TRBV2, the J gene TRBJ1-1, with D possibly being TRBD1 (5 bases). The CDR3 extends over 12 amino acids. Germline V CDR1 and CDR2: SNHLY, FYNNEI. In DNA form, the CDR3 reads TGTGCGACTGGGGGGATTCCGGTTGAAGCTTTCTTT. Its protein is CATGGIPVEAFF.

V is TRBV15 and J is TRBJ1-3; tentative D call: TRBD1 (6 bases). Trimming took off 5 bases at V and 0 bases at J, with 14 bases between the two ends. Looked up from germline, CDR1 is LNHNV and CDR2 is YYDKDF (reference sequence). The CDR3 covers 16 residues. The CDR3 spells CATSDPQGRSGNTIYF. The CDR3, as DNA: TGTGCCACCAGCGACCCTCAGGGGCGCTCTGGAAACACCATATATTTT.

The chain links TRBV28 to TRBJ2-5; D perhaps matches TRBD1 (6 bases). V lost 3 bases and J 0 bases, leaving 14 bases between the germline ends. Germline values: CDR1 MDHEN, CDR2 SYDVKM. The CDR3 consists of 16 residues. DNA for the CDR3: TGTGCCAGCAGTTTTGCCGGACAGCCACACCAAGAGACCCAGTACTTC. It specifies CASSFAGQPHQETQYF. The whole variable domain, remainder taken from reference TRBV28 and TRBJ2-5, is DVKVTQSSRYLVKRTGEKVFLECVQDMDHENMFWYRQDPGLGLRLIYFSYDVKMKEKGDIPEGYSVSREKKERFSLILESASTNQTSMYLCASSFAGQPHQETQYFGPGTRLLVL.

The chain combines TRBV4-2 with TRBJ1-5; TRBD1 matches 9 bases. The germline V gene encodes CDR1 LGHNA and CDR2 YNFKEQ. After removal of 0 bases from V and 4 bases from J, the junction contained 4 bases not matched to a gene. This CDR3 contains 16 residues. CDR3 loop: CASSQDVGTGNQPQHF. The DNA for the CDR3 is TGTGCCAGCAGCCAAGATGTAGGGACAGGGAATCAGCCCCAGCATTTT.

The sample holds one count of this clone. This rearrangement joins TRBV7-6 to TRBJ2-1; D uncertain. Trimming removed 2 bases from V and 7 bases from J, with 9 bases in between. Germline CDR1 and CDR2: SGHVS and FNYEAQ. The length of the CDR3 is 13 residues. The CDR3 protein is CASSLNYGNEQFF. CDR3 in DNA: TGTGCCAGCAGCTTAAACTACGGAAATGAGCAGTTCTTC.

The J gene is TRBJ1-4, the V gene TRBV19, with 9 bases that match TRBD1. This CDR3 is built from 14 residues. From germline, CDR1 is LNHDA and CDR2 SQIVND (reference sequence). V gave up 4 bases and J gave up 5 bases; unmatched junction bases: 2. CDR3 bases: TGTGCCAGTAGTAGACAGGGGGAGAATGAAAAACTGTTTTTT. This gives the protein CASSRQGENEKLFF.

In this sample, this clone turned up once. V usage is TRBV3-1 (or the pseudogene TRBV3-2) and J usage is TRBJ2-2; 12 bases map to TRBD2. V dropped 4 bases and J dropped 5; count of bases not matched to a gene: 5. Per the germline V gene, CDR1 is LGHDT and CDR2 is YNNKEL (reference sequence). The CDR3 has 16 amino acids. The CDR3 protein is CASSRRTSGVTGELFF. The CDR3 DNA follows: TGTGCCAGCAGCCGCCGGACTAGCGGGGTTACCGGGGAGCTGTTTTTT.

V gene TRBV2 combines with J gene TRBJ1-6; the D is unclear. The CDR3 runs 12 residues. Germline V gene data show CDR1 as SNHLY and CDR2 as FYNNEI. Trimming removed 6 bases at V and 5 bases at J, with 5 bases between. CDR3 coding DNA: TGTGCCAGCAGGGCCGATAATTCACCCCTCCACTTT. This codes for CASRADNSPLHF.

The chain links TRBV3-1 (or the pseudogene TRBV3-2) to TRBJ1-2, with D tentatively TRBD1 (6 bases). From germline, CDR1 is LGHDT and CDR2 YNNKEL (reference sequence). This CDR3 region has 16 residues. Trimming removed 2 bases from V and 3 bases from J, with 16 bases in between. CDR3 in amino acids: CASSQFPGTSHYGYTF. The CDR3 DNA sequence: TGTGCCAGCAGCCAATTCCCCGGGACAAGTCACTATGGCTACACCTTC.

The CDR3 reads CASSSGENNSPLHF. Here the CDR3 DNA reads TGTGCCAGCAGCTCAGGGGAAAATAATTCACCCCTCCACTTT. The chain recombines TRBV5-6 with TRBJ1-6; a possible D gene is TRBD1 (6 bases). The CDR3 sequence is 14 residues long. Trimming shortened V by 3 bases and J by 5 bases, and 9 bases separated the two germline ends. Germline CDR1 reads SGHDT; CDR2 reads YYEEEE.

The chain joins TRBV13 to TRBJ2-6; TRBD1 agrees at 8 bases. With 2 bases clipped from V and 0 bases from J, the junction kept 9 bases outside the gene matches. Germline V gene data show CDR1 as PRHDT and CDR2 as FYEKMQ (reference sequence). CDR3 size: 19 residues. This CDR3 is CASSLYRTGISSGANVLTF. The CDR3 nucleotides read TGTGCCAGCAGCTTATATAGGACAGGGATATCCTCTGGGGCCAACGTCCTGACTTTC.

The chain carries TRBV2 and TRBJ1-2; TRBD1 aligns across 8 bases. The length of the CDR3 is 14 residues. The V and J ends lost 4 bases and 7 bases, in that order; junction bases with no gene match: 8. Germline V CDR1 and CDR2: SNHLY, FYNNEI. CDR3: CASSVTRGPTGYTF. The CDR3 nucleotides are TGTGCCAGCAGTGTTACCAGGGGGCCTACTGGCTACACCTTC.

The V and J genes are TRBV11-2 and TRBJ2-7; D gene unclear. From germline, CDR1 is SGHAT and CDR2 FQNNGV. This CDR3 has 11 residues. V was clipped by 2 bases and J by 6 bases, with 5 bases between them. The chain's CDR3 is CASSLFREQYF. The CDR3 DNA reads TGTGCCAGCAGCTTATTCCGCGAGCAGTACTTC.